One and the same sample provided the 14 T cell receptor beta chains below, sequenced in a study of tumor and adjacent non-tumor tissue in lung cancer. This sample's RNA came from whole unsorted tissue. The normal lung tissue was taken more than 3 cm from the tumor edge. A modified ARM-PCR protocol with three rounds of nested PCR amplified TCRbeta. TCRdb re-called the multiplex PCR reads with MiXCR, one entry per CDR3 protein. This sample has some 47,000 distinct CDR3 sequences; around 62% occur once, and the top ten carry 19%. What was sequenced was distant non-tumor lung tissue. The receptors derive from a woman between 40 and 50 years old with non-small cell lung cancer.

As to this clonotype: The CDR3 does not close with the conserved phenylalanine or tryptophan, likely indicating a read error. The chain uses TRBV20-1 and TRBJ1-2; D possibly corresponds to TRBD1 (6 bases). The CDR3 length is 12 residues. Looked up from germline, CDR1 is DFQATT and CDR2 is SNEGSKA (reference sequence). The CDR3 is CSTRSGGPGYTL. The CDR3 DNA sequence: TGCAGTACTAGGAGTGGGGGGCCAGGCTACACCCTC.

To note about this clonotype: This CDR3 is missing its conserved last phenylalanine or tryptophan, likely due to a read error. The chain carries TRBV4-2 and TRBJ2-1, with TRBD2 matching over 15 bases. CDR1 is LGHNA and CDR2 is YNFKEQ in the germline V gene. The CDR3 totals 16 residues. The V gene end was trimmed by 0 bases and the J gene end by 10 bases; junction bases not matched to a gene: 4. The CDR3 here is CASSQETGTSGREQFI. In DNA form, the CDR3 reads TGTGCCAGCAGCCAAGAAACTGGGACTAGCGGGAGGGAGCAGTTCATC.

This clonotype is medium-sized within its sample. This chain joins TRBV11-3 and TRBJ2-2, with unresolved D. The length of the CDR3 is 13 residues. CDR1 and CDR2 (germline): SGHNT, YENEEA. Trimming pared 3 bases from V and 1 base from J, leaving 3 bases between. CDR3 bases: TGTGCCAGCAGCTTCGAGAACACCGGGGAGCTGTTTTTT. Its translation: CASSFENTGELFF.

Note on this clonotype: One end of the junction fails to match germline, which may point to a read error. V usage is TRBV4-2 and J usage is TRBJ2-7; possibly TRBD1 for D (7 bases). This CDR3 is 18 amino acids long. CDR1 is LGHNA and CDR2 is YNFKEQ in the germline V gene. The CDR3 protein is CASSQDYASRGATYDQYF. Here the CDR3 DNA reads TGTGCCAGTAGCCAAGATTATGCTAGCAGGGGGGCTACCTACGACCAGTACTTC.

J is TRBJ1-3 and V is TRBV7-9; a possible D gene is TRBD1 (6 bases). Germline values: CDR1 SEHNR, CDR2 FQNEAQ (reference sequence). Deletions cut 3 bases from V and 2 bases from J, with 8 bases between. The CDR3 has 14 residues. CDR3 sequence (DNA): TGTGCCAGCAGCTTTAACAGGGCTGGAAACACCATATATTTT. This gives the protein CASSFNRAGNTIYF.

Regarding this clonotype: The junction departs from germline at one end; a sequencing error may be responsible. The CDR3 nucleotides read TGTGCTAGCAGCCCCAGGGGGCAGGGAAACATTCATTACTTC. Translated, it gives CASSPRGQGNIHYF. This chain joins TRBV28 and TRBJ2-4; 8 bases match TRBD1. The germline V gene encodes CDR1 MDHEN and CDR2 SYDVKM. The length of the CDR3 is 14 residues.

With regard to this clonotype: A read error may account for a junction end that differs from germline. The V call is TRBV11-2, the J call TRBJ2-4; maybe TRBD2 (7 bases). CDR3 length equals 16 residues. Germline values: CDR1 SGHAT, CDR2 FQNNGV. The CDR3: CASGPLSSGRDNIRYF. The CDR3 nucleotides read TGTGCCAGCGGCCCTCTGAGTAGTGGGAGGGACAACATTCGGTACTTC.

A word on this clonotype: Lacking the conserved final phenylalanine or tryptophan, this CDR3 likely reflects a read error. This sequence joins TRBV7-2 and TRBJ2-3, with D maybe TRBD1 (5 bases). The J call is uncertain, as TRBJ1-5 better fits the DNA end. This CDR3 comprises 11 residues. Germline CDR1 reads SGHTA; CDR2 reads FQGNSA. The CDR3 here is CASLKGNTQHY. As DNA, the CDR3 is TGTGCCAGCTTGAAGGGGAATACGCAGCATTAT.

Of note for this clonotype: A single base separates this from a much larger clone, so it may be a read error. The chain joins TRBV12-3 or TRBV12-4 to TRBJ2-5; perhaps D is TRBD1 or TRBD2 (7 bases each). This CDR3 has 16 residues. With 6 bases removed from V and 5 bases from J, the gap between germline ends came to 22 bases. In nucleotides, the CDR3 is TGTGCCAGCAGCCAGACTAGCAGGGGGGTTGGGGAGACCCAGTACTTC. The encoded protein is CASSQTSRGVGETQYF.

The chain joins TRBV29-1 to TRBJ2-7; possible D gene TRBD1, 7 bases. The CDR3 consists of 15 residues. Germline CDR1 is SQVTM and CDR2 is ANQGSEA. The CDR3 spells CNVTSGGRSNHEQYF. The CDR3 DNA sequence: TGCAACGTAACATCAGGGGGGCGATCGAACCACGAGCAGTACTTC.

The chain uses TRBV2 and TRBJ2-1; 10 positions agree with TRBD2. The germline V gene has CDR1 SNHLY and CDR2 FYNNEI. Trimming took 4 bases from V and 5 from J; bases not matched to a gene: 5. The CDR3 consists of 15 residues. This chain's CDR3 is CASSAPGLANNEQFF. CDR3 coding DNA: TGTGCCAGCAGTGCCCCGGGACTAGCGAACAATGAGCAGTTCTTC.

This clonotype has at least ten counts. This CDR3 is CSAPRQGASTGELFF. DNA for the CDR3: TGCAGTGCCCCAAGGCAGGGGGCAAGCACCGGGGAGCTGTTTTTT. The V gene is TRBV20-1, the J gene TRBJ2-2; 8 nucleotides match TRBD1. With 6 bases clipped from V and 4 bases from J, the junction kept 10 bases outside the gene matches. CDR1 is DFQATT and CDR2 is SNEGSKA in the germline V gene (reference sequence). The CDR3 is made up of 15 amino acids.

This clonotype was counted a few times. Possible read error: a much larger clone is one base away. This chain uses TRBV7-9 with TRBJ1-2; D is perhaps TRBD1 (5 bases). Germline V CDR1 and CDR2: SEHNR, FQNEAQ (reference sequence). The CDR3 spans 11 residues. The DNA of the CDR3 is TGTGCCAGCAGATTAGGGGAAGGCTACACCTTC. The encoded protein is CASRLGEGYTF.

As for this clonotype: The final CDR3 position lacks the conserved phenylalanine or tryptophan, pointing to a likely read error. The chain is built from TRBV6-8 and TRBJ2-7, with D maybe TRBD1 (5 bases). This CDR3 contains 16 residues. Germline CDR1 MNHGY, CDR2 SAAAGT. CDR3 amino acids: CVSSYSPCRAPYEQYL. The CDR3 coding sequence is TGTGTCAGCAGTTACTCTCCCTGCAGGGCCCCCTACGAGCAGTACTTA.